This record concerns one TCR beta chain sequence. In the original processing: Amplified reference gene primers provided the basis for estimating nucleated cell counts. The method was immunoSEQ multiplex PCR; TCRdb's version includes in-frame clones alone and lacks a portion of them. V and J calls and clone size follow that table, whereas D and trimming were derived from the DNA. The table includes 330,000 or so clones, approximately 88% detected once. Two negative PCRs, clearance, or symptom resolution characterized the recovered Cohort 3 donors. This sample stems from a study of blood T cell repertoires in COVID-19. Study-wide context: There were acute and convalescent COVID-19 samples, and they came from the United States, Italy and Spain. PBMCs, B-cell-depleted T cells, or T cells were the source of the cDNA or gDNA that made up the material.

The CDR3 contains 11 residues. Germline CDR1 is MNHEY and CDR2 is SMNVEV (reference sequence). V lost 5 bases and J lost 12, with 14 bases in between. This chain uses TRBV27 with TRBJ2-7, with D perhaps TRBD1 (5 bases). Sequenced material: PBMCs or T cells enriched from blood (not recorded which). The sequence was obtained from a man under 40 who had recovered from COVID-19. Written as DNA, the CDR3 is TGTGCCAGCAGTGCAACAGGAGACCTGTACTTC. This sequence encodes CASSATGDLYF.